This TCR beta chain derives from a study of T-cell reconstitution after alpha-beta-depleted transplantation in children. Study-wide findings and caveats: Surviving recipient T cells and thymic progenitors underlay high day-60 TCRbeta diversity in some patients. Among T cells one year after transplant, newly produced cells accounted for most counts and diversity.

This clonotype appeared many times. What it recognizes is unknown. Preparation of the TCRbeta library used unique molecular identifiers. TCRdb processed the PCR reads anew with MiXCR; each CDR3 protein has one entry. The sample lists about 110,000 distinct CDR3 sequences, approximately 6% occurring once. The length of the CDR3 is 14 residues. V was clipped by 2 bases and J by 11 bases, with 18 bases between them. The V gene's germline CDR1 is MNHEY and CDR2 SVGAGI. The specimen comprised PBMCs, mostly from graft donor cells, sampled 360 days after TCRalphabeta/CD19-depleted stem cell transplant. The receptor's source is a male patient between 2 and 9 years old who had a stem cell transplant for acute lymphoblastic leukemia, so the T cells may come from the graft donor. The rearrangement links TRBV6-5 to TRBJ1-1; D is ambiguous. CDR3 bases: TGTGCCAGCAGTTACCTAGACCCACTGCGCGAGGCTTTCTTT. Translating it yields CASSYLDPLREAFF.